This entry describes one T cell receptor (beta chain). This specimen comes from a study of blood T cell repertoires in COVID-19. Study in general: Specimens from acute and convalescent COVID-19 originated in the United States, Italy and Spain. Nucleic acid was either cDNA or gDNA, and it came from T cells, B-cell-depleted T cells, or PBMCs.

In the study's own analysis: By means of reference gene primer amplification, nucleated cell counts were estimated. Method: immunoSEQ multiplex PCR; TCRdb's copy keeps in-frame clones and lacks some. V and J calls plus clone size are reproduced from that table; the DNA served to infer D and trimming. The sample yields roughly 220,000 clones, roughly 85% seen once. The V gene lost 6 bases and the J gene lost 2 bases, with 9 bases spanning the gap. Germline V gene sequence: CDR1 SGHDT, CDR2 YYEEEE. This CDR3 is 14 amino acids long. This sequence was found in a man aged 25-45 years who had recovered from COVID-19. This chain joins TRBV5-6 and TRBJ2-6; D is unclear. The sample consisted of peripheral blood. The CDR3 spells CASKPTPGANVLTF. Here the CDR3 DNA reads TGTGCCAGCAAACCGACACCTGGGGCCAACGTCCTGACTTTC.